The next 7 T cell receptor beta chains were all read from a single sample in a study of CD8+ T cells in alopecia areata. The authors extracted RNA and reverse transcribed it into cDNA as the sequencing template. Sequencing was performed with immunoSEQ multiplex PCR; in TCRdb, only in-frame clones are kept and a portion is missing. The top ten hold around two fifths of the sample, which has almost 35,000 clones, roughly half seen once. Sequencing input: NKG2D-high CD8+ T cells sorted from blood. The receptors stem from a human donor with alopecia areata.

The chain employs TRBV7-9 and TRBJ2-1, with 10 bases that match TRBD2. Trimming at V came to 5 bases and at J to 8 bases, leaving 9 bases not matched to a gene. Germline values: CDR1 SEHNR, CDR2 FQNEAQ (reference sequence). CDR3 length: 15 amino acids. This chain's CDR3 is CASSALAGYDDEQFF. The CDR3 region has the DNA TGTGCCAGCAGCGCACTAGCGGGATACGACGATGAGCAGTTCTTC.

The chain employs TRBV11-2 and TRBJ2-3; tentatively, D is TRBD2 (7 bases). The CDR3 spans 14 residues. The germline V gene encodes CDR1 SGHAT and CDR2 FQNNGV. V shed 6 bases and J shed 5 bases, with 15 bases lying between them. This chain's CDR3 is CASSWGGRGDTQYF. The CDR3 coding sequence is TGTGCCAGCAGTTGGGGGGGGCGCGGAGATACGCAGTATTTT. Full variable domain (remainder filled in from reference TRBV11-2 and TRBJ2-3): EAGVAQSPRYKIIEKRQSVAFWCNPISGHATLYWYQQILGQGPKLLIQFQNNGVVDDSQLPKDRFSAERLKGVDSTLKIQPAKLEDSAVYLCASSWGGRGDTQYFGPGTRLTVL.

The V call is TRBV2, the J call TRBJ1-5; weak D call: TRBD1 (5 bases). The germline gives CDR1 SNHLY, CDR2 FYNNEI. The length of the CDR3 is 17 residues. V gave up 2 bases and J gave up 1 base, with 15 bases separating them. The CDR3 reads CASSEYPGGRSNQPQHF. CDR3 DNA sequence: TGTGCCAGCAGTGAATACCCGGGGGGGAGAAGCAATCAGCCCCAGCATTTT.

Details on this clone: A read error is the likely source, as a far larger clone sits one nucleotide away. This chain connects TRBV23-1 to TRBJ1-5; D is ambiguous. TRBV23-1 is known as an ORF, though its function is uncertain. Deletions cut 4 bases from V and 5 bases from J, with 3 bases between. CDR3 length: 11 amino acids. CDR3 loop: CASSLDQPQHF. DNA of the CDR3: TGCGCCAGCAGTCTTGATCAGCCCCAGCATTTT.

The chain carries TRBV9 and TRBJ2-7; 9 bases are a match to TRBD1. Trimming cost V 2 bases and J 1 base; bases outside gene matches: 4. This CDR3 spans 15 amino acids. The V gene's germline CDR1 is SGDLS and CDR2 YYNGEE. The chain's CDR3 is CASSVGTGRSYEQYF. In nucleotides, the CDR3 is TGTGCCAGCAGCGTTGGGACAGGGCGGTCCTACGAGCAGTACTTC. Full variable domain (rest looked up from reference TRBV9 and TRBJ2-7): DSGVTQTPKHLITATGQRVTLRCSPRSGDLSVYWYQQSLDQGLQFLIQYYNGEERAKGNILERFSAQQFPDLHSELNLSSLELGDSALYFCASSVGTGRSYEQYFGPGTRLTVT.

The chain carries TRBV7-6 and TRBJ2-1; TRBD1 matches at 7 bases. Germline trimming cut 5 bases from V and 12 bases from J; bases unmatched to any gene: 19. In germline, CDR1 is SGHVS, CDR2 FNYEAQ. The CDR3 spans 16 residues. The CDR3 DNA follows: TGTGCCAGCAGCCAACCGCAGGGGGACGGGTCATTGAGGCAGTTCTTC. The encoded protein is CASSQPQGDGSLRQFF.

The genes are TRBV7-2 and TRBJ2-7; 7 bases agree with TRBD1. The trim removed 1 base at V and 2 bases at J, leaving 5 bases unmatched. The CDR3 length is 15 residues. CDR1 and CDR2 (germline): SGHTA, FQGNSA. DNA of the CDR3: TGTGCCAGCAGCTTAGGTTTACAGGGGACCTACGAGCAGTACTTC. Translation gives CASSLGLQGTYEQYF.